This T cell receptor (beta chain) comes out of a study of T-cell reconstitution after alpha-beta-depleted transplantation in children. With 6 bases removed from V and 5 bases from J, the gap between germline ends came to 27 bases. Germline CDR1 and CDR2: MNHEY and SVGEGT. CDR3 length: 18 residues. The sample holds a few counts of this clonotype. Unique molecular identifiers were incorporated when the TCRbeta library was constructed. TCRdb re-called the PCR reads with MiXCR, one entry per CDR3 protein. The sample lists a few hundred thousand distinct CDR3 sequences; under 13% were seen once. The chain employs TRBV6-2 or TRBV6-3 and TRBJ2-3; maybe TRBD2 (6 bases). The origin of this receptor is a human donor who donated a stem cell graft to a child with acute lymphoblastic leukemia. The sequences come from PBMCs from the stem cell graft donor, collected from the stem cell graft. CDR3 nucleotides: TGTGCCAGCAGAAGGGACTCGCCAGCCCGCCGGTGGGGAGATACGCAGTATTTT. Residues: CASRRDSPARRWGDTQYF.